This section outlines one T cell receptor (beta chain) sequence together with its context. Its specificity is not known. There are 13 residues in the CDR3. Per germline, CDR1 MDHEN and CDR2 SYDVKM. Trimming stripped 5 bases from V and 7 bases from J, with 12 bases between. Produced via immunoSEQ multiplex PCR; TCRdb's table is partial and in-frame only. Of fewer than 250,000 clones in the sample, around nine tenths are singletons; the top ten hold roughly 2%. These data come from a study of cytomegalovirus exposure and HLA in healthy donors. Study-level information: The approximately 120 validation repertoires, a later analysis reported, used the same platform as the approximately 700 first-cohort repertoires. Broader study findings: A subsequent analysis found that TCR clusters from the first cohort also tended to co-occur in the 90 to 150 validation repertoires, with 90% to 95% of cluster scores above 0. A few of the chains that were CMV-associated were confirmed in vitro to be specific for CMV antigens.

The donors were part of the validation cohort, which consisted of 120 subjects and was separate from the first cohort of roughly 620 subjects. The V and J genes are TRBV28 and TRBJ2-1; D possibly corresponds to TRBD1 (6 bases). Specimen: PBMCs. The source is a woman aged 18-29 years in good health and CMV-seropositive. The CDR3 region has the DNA TGTGCCAGCAGTGTACAGGGTAGGAATGAGCAGTTCTTC. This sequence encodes CASSVQGRNEQFF.